The 17 T cell receptor beta chains given below trace back to one sample, sequenced in a study of CD8+ T cells in alopecia areata. Regarding treatment: oral pan-JAK inhibitor, 5-10 mg twice daily. cDNA reverse transcribed from extracted RNA served as the sequencing template. The assay was immunoSEQ multiplex PCR, and TCRdb's table has in-frame clones only and misses some. The sample holds 130,000 or so clones; more than 85% are singletons and the top ten take 13%. Specimen: CD8+ T cells sorted from blood, collected at week 4, from a patient treated with tofacitinib. These receptors all come from a human donor with alopecia areata.

The rearrangement links TRBV30 to TRBJ2-3; TRBD2 agrees at 9 bases. CDR3 length equals 16 residues. CDR1 and CDR2 (germline): GTSNPN, SVGIG (reference sequence). Trimming removed 0 bases from V and 0 bases from J; junction bases left unmatched: 4. The CDR3 region has the DNA TGTGCCTGGAGTGTAAAGGCGGGAGGGAGCACAGATACGCAGTATTTT. It encodes CAWSVKAGGSTDTQYF. The full variable domain, its missing parts supplied by reference TRBV30 and TRBJ2-3, is SQTIHQWPATLVQPVGSPLSLECTVEGTSNPNLYWYRQAAGRGLQLLFYSVGIGQISSEVPQNLSASRPQDRQFILSSKKLLLSDSGFYLCAWSVKAGGSTDTQYFGPGTRLTVL.

V and J are TRBV9 and TRBJ2-7; 8 bases are a match to TRBD1. CDR1 is SGDLS, CDR2 YYNGEE, per germline. With V trimmed by 0 bases and J by 5 bases, 4 bases remained unmatched. The CDR3 contains 14 residues. The CDR3 nucleotides are TGTGCCAGCAGCGTAGGGACAGGGCAAGACGAGCAGTACTTC. It codes for CASSVGTGQDEQYF.

V gene TRBV28 combines with J gene TRBJ2-1; TRBD2 agrees at 7 bases. Germline V gene lookup returns CDR1 MDHEN and CDR2 SYDVKM. The CDR3 covers 15 residues. Trimming took 6 bases from V and 0 from J; bases not matched to a gene: 5. CDR3 bases: TGTGCCAGCAGCCTACGCGGGAGCTCCTACAATGAGCAGTTCTTC. Translating gives CASSLRGSSYNEQFF. The full variable domain, completed using reference TRBV28 and TRBJ2-1, is DVKVTQSSRYLVKRTGEKVFLECVQDMDHENMFWYRQDPGLGLRLIYFSYDVKMKEKGDIPEGYSVSREKKERFSLILESASTNQTSMYLCASSLRGSSYNEQFFGPGTRLTVL.

The chain has TRBV30 and TRBJ2-3, with D possibly matching TRBD1 (5 bases). The CDR3 runs to 12 residues. V shed 2 bases and J shed 4 bases, with 7 bases lying between them. Germline V gene lookup returns CDR1 GTSNPN and CDR2 SVGIG (reference sequence). The CDR3 DNA sequence: TGTGCCTGGAGTAGGGGCGCAGATACGCAGTATTTT. Its translation: CAWSRGADTQYF.

The gene calls are TRBV9 and TRBJ2-1, with D hard to call. Deletions cut 4 bases from V and 4 bases from J, with 18 bases between. The germline CDR1 and CDR2 sequences are SGDLS and YYNGEE. The CDR3 length is 16 residues. The CDR3 DNA reads as TGTGCCAGCAGCCCATCAGCGTATGGGCAGTACAATGAGCAGTTCTTC. Translation: CASSPSAYGQYNEQFF.

V is TRBV5-6 and J is TRBJ2-7, with TRBD1 identical over 7 bases. In germline, CDR1 is SGHDT, CDR2 YYEEEE. The CDR3 runs to 16 residues. The V and J ends lost 4 bases and 3 bases, in that order; junction bases with no gene match: 13. For the CDR3, the DNA is TGTGCCAGCAGCGGAACAGACAGGGCGCTTTACTACGAGCAGTACTTC. This translates into CASSGTDRALYYEQYF.

The chain has TRBV5-6 and TRBJ1-5, with D unclear. Trimming left V 0 bases short and J 2 bases short, with 6 bases between. CDR1 and CDR2 (germline): SGHDT, YYEEEE. This CDR3 region has 14 residues. In DNA form, the CDR3 reads TGTGCCAGCAGCTTGGGGTCCCGCAATCAGCCCCAGCATTTT. Translating it yields CASSLGSRNQPQHF.

The V gene is TRBV30, the J gene TRBJ1-1, with no clear D. CDR3 size: 14 residues. Germline assignment: CDR1 GTSNPN and CDR2 SVGIG (reference sequence). The V gene lost 0 bases and the J gene lost 1 base, with 9 bases spanning the gap. The CDR3 region is CAWSVPPGNTEAFF. The CDR3 DNA sequence: TGTGCCTGGAGTGTTCCTCCAGGGAACACTGAAGCTTTCTTT.

This chain links TRBV2 with TRBJ2-5; no firm D call. V shed 10 bases and J shed 7 bases, with 13 bases lying between them. CDR3 length equals 11 residues. In germline, CDR1 is SNHLY, CDR2 FYNNEI. DNA for the CDR3: TGTGCCACCCTGACCAGAGGGACCCAGTACTTC. This codes for CATLTRGTQYF.

V is TRBV11-2 and J is TRBJ2-3, with 8 bases that match TRBD2. V was pared by 5 bases and J by 2 bases, with 12 bases of the junction left unmatched. Per the germline V gene, CDR1 is SGHAT and CDR2 is FQNNGV. The CDR3 runs to 17 residues. In DNA form, the CDR3 reads TGTGCCAGCAGCCCATACAACCGGGGGGGCCCCACAGATACGCAGTATTTT. Translation: CASSPYNRGGPTDTQYF.

The CDR3 protein is CASGLENGPYNEQFF. The CDR3 region has the DNA TGTGCTAGTGGTTTGGAGAATGGACCCTACAATGAGCAGTTCTTC. The genes are TRBV12-5 and TRBJ2-1; no reliable D call. This CDR3 has 15 amino acids. Trimming left V 1 base short and J 2 bases short, with 9 bases between. Germline CDR1 LGHNT, CDR2 FRNRAP.

The chain couples TRBV2 to TRBJ2-4; perhaps TRBD2 as D (5 bases). CDR1 and CDR2 (germline): SNHLY, FYNNEI. This CDR3 is built from 13 residues. Trimming cost V 11 bases and J 12 bases, with 23 bases left between them. The CDR3 DNA is TGTGCCGTCCAGAGAGCAGCCATGGGAGCTCAGTACTTC. Its protein product is CAVQRAAMGAQYF.

The CDR3 loop reads CASSPQWAAPGTGDGYTF. The DNA of the CDR3 is TGTGCCAGCAGCCCACAGTGGGCAGCTCCAGGGACCGGAGATGGCTACACCTTC. The gene calls are TRBV9 and TRBJ1-2; possible D gene TRBD1, 5 bases. Trimming removed 4 bases at V and 6 bases at J, with 28 bases between. This CDR3 has 18 amino acids. The V gene's germline CDR1 is SGDLS and CDR2 YYNGEE. The variable domain in full, with the rest retrieved from reference TRBV9 and TRBJ1-2, is DSGVTQTPKHLITATGQRVTLRCSPRSGDLSVYWYQQSLDQGLQFLIQYYNGEERAKGNILERFSAQQFPDLHSELNLSSLELGDSALYFCASSPQWAAPGTGDGYTFGSGTRLTVV.

The CDR3 DNA follows: TGTGCCAGTCGGGACAGGGGAAGCAATCAGCCCCAGCATTTT. Its translation is CASRDRGSNQPQHF. This sequence joins TRBV25-1 and TRBJ1-5, with 10 bases identical to TRBD1. The CDR3 runs to 14 residues. Germline lookup yields CDR1 MGHDK and CDR2 SYGVNS. V gave up 9 bases and J gave up 1 base; unmatched junction bases: 3.

The chain uses TRBV6-1 and TRBJ2-7, with unresolved D. V was cut by 1 base and J by 4 bases, with 11 bases left in between. Germline lookup yields CDR1 MNHNS and CDR2 SASEGT. There are 14 residues in the CDR3. For the CDR3, the DNA is TGTGCCAGCAGTGAAGTAGGCCTAACTTACGAGCAGTACTTC. Protein: CASSEVGLTYEQYF.

This clone was found a few times. The J gene is TRBJ2-7, the V gene TRBV2, with 7 bases aligning to TRBD1. The germline V gene has CDR1 SNHLY and CDR2 FYNNEI. Unmatched junction bases numbered 6, after V lost 8 bases and J lost 2 bases. This CDR3 has 13 amino acids. CDR3 in amino acids: CASCTGEPYEQYF. The CDR3 DNA is TGTGCCAGCTGTACAGGGGAACCCTACGAGCAGTACTTC.

The CDR3 loop reads CASSLSLEQYF. The CDR3 nucleotides are TGTGCCAGCAGCTTATCGCTCGAGCAGTACTTC. This chain links TRBV7-6 with TRBJ2-7; the D is unclear. Germline CDR1 reads SGHVS; CDR2 reads FNYEAQ. The CDR3 runs to 11 residues. The V end was cut by 2 bases, the J end by 6 bases, with 5 bases between.